This T cell receptor (beta chain) was captured by sequencing in a study of blood T cell repertoires in COVID-19. Turning to the study itself: T cells, B-cell-depleted T cells, or PBMCs provided the cDNA or gDNA that served as material.

In germline, CDR1 is SGHTA, CDR2 FQGNSA. V was shortened by 5 bases and J by 3 bases, with 6 bases between the two germline ends. The CDR3 extends over 12 amino acids. This clone was counted once. Assay: immunoSEQ multiplex PCR; the TCRdb copy retains only in-frame clones and omits some. The data hold approximately 36,000 clones, with approximately 91% observed a single time. Material: peripheral blood. The chain links TRBV7-2 to TRBJ2-3, with D possibly TRBD1 on 5 matching bases. This receptor was obtained from a human donor in a cohort sampled during active COVID-19. CDR3 bases: TGTGCCAGCAGCCAGGGAACAGATACGCAGTATTTT. Protein: CASSQGTDTQYF.